Below, 12 T cell receptor beta chains from the same sample are listed, as sequenced in a study of CD8 T cells in ankylosing spondylitis. Whole-study results and caveats: A TCR beta motif of under ten highly homologous variants seemed to mark ankylosing spondylitis blood.

Their antigen targets remain unknown. MiXCR, run by TCRdb on the 5' RACE reads, gives a single entry per CDR3 protein. Here the sample spans fewer than 250,000 distinct CDR3 sequences, around 17% being singletons. Sample: blood, either unsorted or a sorted T cell fraction (not recorded which). The source is a male donor with ankylosing spondylitis.

Only a few counts were recorded for this clonotype. The chain uses TRBV24-1 and TRBJ2-2; TRBD2 matches at 7 bases. V gave up 1 base and J gave up 6 bases; unmatched junction bases: 4. Germline CDR1 and CDR2: KGHDR and SFDVKD. The CDR3 has 15 amino acids. This CDR3 reads CATSDFRSGAGELFF. CDR3 DNA sequence: TGTGCCACCAGTGATTTCCGGAGCGGGGCCGGGGAGCTGTTTTTT.

The chain employs TRBV28 and TRBJ2-2; TRBD1 is a possible D gene (5 bases). The V gene's germline CDR1 is MDHEN and CDR2 SYDVKM. The CDR3 contains 14 residues. With 3 bases removed from V and 8 bases from J, the gap between germline ends came to 13 bases. The CDR3 bases are TGTGCCAGCAGTTTTGGGGCACCGGATGGGGAGCTGTTTTTT. Its protein product is CASSFGAPDGELFF.

The chain links TRBV12-3 or TRBV12-4 to TRBJ1-2; unclear D gene. Deletions cut 5 bases from V and 8 bases from J, with 9 bases between. The CDR3 is 11 residues long. The CDR3 coding sequence is TGTGCCAGCAGTCCAGGTGTCGGCTACACCTTC. The encoded protein is CASSPGVGYTF.

A note on this clonotype: Sequence at one end of the junction differs from germline and may be a read error. The rearrangement links TRBV18 to TRBJ2-1, with D possibly being TRBD2 (5 bases). Looked up from germline, CDR1 is KGHSH and CDR2 is LQKENI. CDR3 size: 13 residues. The CDR3, as DNA: TGTGCCAGCTCCCCCGACTCGGGGAATGAGCAGTTTTTC. Translated: CASSPDSGNEQFF.

The genes are TRBV12-3 or TRBV12-4 and TRBJ2-3, with a tentative D call TRBD1 (6 bases). Deletions cut 6 bases from V and 0 bases from J, with 10 bases between. The CDR3 spans 14 residues. This chain's CDR3 is CASSEDSSTDTQYF. As DNA, the CDR3 is TGTGCCAGCAGCGAGGACAGTAGCACAGATACGCAGTATTTT.

This clonotype was counted only a few times. This sequence joins TRBV29-1 and TRBJ2-3; D is uncertain. V was clipped by 3 bases and J by 2 bases, with 6 bases between them. Per germline, CDR1 SQVTM and CDR2 ANQGSEA. The CDR3 consists of 12 residues. The CDR3 protein is CSVDSLTDTQYF. CDR3 in DNA: TGCAGCGTTGACAGCCTCACAGATACGCAGTATTTT.

The chain is built from TRBV12-3 or TRBV12-4 and TRBJ2-1; the match to TRBD2 covers 12 bases. This CDR3 is built from 16 residues. Unmatched junction bases numbered 7, after V lost 3 bases and J lost 7 bases. The CDR3 region is CASSFGTSGPMNEQFF. Here the CDR3 DNA reads TGTGCCAGCAGTTTCGGGACTAGCGGGCCAATGAATGAGCAGTTCTTC.

This clonotype was seen a handful of times. CDR3 in amino acids: CASSQDSTVHDPDTQYF. Written as DNA, the CDR3 is TGTGCCAGCAGCCAAGATTCGACGGTACACGATCCAGATACGCAGTATTTT. The rearrangement joins TRBV3-1 to TRBJ2-3, with D unclear. With 0 bases removed from V and 4 bases from J, the gap between germline ends came to 17 bases. This CDR3 is 17 amino acids long. Looked up from germline, CDR1 is LGHDT and CDR2 is YNNKEL (reference sequence).

This clonotype was picked up a small number of times. The rearrangement joins TRBV6-1 to TRBJ2-3; D uncertain. Looked up from germline, CDR1 is MNHNS and CDR2 is SASEGT. V shed 6 bases and J shed 0 bases, with 13 bases lying between them. This CDR3 has 15 amino acids. In DNA, the CDR3 is TGTGCCAGCAGAGTGTCCGCCCTTAGCACAGATACGCAGTATTTT. Its protein is CASRVSALSTDTQYF.

The chain carries TRBV5-1 and TRBJ2-3; tentative D call: TRBD2 (6 bases). The CDR3 runs to 15 residues. Trimming left V 2 bases short and J 1 base short, with 11 bases between. The germline CDR1 and CDR2 sequences are SGHRS and YFSETQ. The CDR3 region has the DNA TGCGCCAGCAGCTTTATAGGGACTGGCACAGATACGCAGTATTTT. Translating gives CASSFIGTGTDTQYF.

This clonotype occurred a few times. The rearrangement joins TRBV29-1 to TRBJ2-4; D gene uncertain. The CDR3 loop spans 16 amino acids. Germline values: CDR1 SQVTM, CDR2 ANQGSEA. With 0 bases removed from V and 0 bases from J, the gap between germline ends came to 12 bases. CDR3 protein: CSVEDVPIVAKNIQYF. For the CDR3, the DNA is TGCAGCGTTGAAGATGTCCCGATCGTAGCCAAAAACATTCAGTACTTC.

J is TRBJ1-6 and V is TRBV11-2, with D unresolved. Deletions cut 6 bases from V and 0 bases from J, with 12 bases between. Germline CDR1 SGHAT, CDR2 FQNNGV. The CDR3 runs 16 residues. The CDR3 is CASSPGHYSYNSPLHF. In DNA, the CDR3 is TGTGCCAGCAGTCCAGGCCACTACTCCTATAATTCACCCCTCCACTTT.